This is a list of T cell receptor beta chains from one sample in a study of T cells in Graves' hyperthyroidism and ophthalmopathy. One entry per CDR3 protein results from TCRdb running MiXCR on the multiplex PCR reads. The profile covers a few hundred thousand distinct CDR3 sequences, with about 15% appearing a single time and around 7.8% taken by the ten largest. Sequencing was done on a sample of blood. Receptors were obtained from a woman aged 25 to 45 with Graves' hyperthyroidism. Each CDR3 is given with its conserved first and last residue. The D gene is left open where the match is weak. Clone size is given for some rows only: seen once, a few or many times, or a class if the clone is expanded.

j_call d_call clone_size v_call cdr3_aa cdr3_nt
TRBJ1-2 . many TRBV15 CATSTTRGPLSYGYTF TGTGCCACCAGCACTACGCGGGGACCCTTGTCCTATGGCTACACCTTC
TRBJ2-3 TRBD2 many TRBV30 CAWSRGRSDTQYF TGTGCCTGGAGTCGCGGGAGGTCAGATACGCAGTATTTT
TRBJ1-2 . . TRBV27 CASMNRNYGYTF TGTGCCAGCATGAACAGGAACTATGGCTACACCTTC
TRBJ1-1 TRBD1 few TRBV6-1 CASSERRQGAETFF TGTGCCAGCAGTGAACGGCGACAGGGCGCCGAGACTTTCTTT
TRBJ2-7 TRBD1 many TRBV9 CASSVEGTGAYEQYF TGTGCCAGCAGCGTAGAGGGGACAGGGGCCTACGAGCAGTACTTC
TRBJ2-7 TRBD1 many TRBV6-2/TRBV6-3 CASTHRDSQYEQYF TGTGCCAGCACCCATCGGGACAGTCAATACGAGCAGTACTTC
TRBJ1-2 . few TRBV9 CASSDYRGNYTF TGTGCCAGCAGCGATTATAGAGGGAACTACACCTTC
TRBJ2-7 . . TRBV20-1 CSARALIGLTIYEQYF TGCAGTGCTAGAGCCCTTATTGGACTGACCATCTACGAGCAGTACTTC
TRBJ2-5 . many TRBV13 CASSLYPETQYF TGTGCCAGCAGCTTGTATCCGGAGACCCAGTACTTC
TRBJ1-2 . . TRBV9 CASSVEQDLPYGYTF TGTGCCAGCAGCGTAGAACAGGACCTTCCCTATGGCTACACCTTC
TRBJ1-1 . . TRBV6-5 CASSSFLGARTEAFF TGTGCCAGCAGTTCATTTCTGGGGGCGCGCACTGAAGCTTTCTTT
TRBJ2-7 TRBD2 . TRBV5-5 CASSPFQSGSWGGSYEQYF TGTGCCAGCAGTCCATTCCAAAGCGGGAGTTGGGGGGGTTCCTACGAGCAGTACTTC
TRBJ1-2 . many TRBV6-1 CASSSSGTPDFGGYTF TGTGCCAGCAGCAGTTCCGGGACACCCGATTTTGGAGGCTACACCTTC
TRBJ2-7 . . TRBV6-2/TRBV6-3 CTSSSPAGSSYEQYF TGTACCAGCAGTTCACCAGCGGGCAGCTCCTACGAGCAGTACTTC
TRBJ1-6 TRBD1 . TRBV20-1 CSAKLRTGGAGAPLHF TGCAGTGCTAAACTCCGGACAGGGGGCGCCGGGGCACCCCTCCACTTT
TRBJ2-5 TRBD2 many TRBV10-1 CASSEAGGETQYF TGCGCCAGCAGTGAAGCGGGAGGGGAGACCCAGTACTTC
TRBJ1-1 TRBD1 few TRBV27 CASSRQGYSTEAFF TGTGCCAGCAGCCGACAGGGGTATAGCACTGAAGCTTTCTTT
TRBJ2-3 TRBD2 many TRBV28 CASSSVAGGRPDTQYF TGTGCCAGCAGTTCAGTAGCGGGAGGGCGCCCAGATACGCAGTATTTT
TRBJ2-2 TRBD2 . TRBV10-1 CASSEGLAERELFF TGCGCCAGCAGTGAGGGACTAGCGGAAAGGGAGCTGTTTTTT
TRBJ2-3 TRBD2 few TRBV29-1 CSAVPGSGITDTQYF TGCAGCGCCGTCCCCGGTAGCGGGATAACAGATACGCAGTATTTT
TRBJ2-1 . many TRBV2 CASRPGANEQFF TGTGCCAGCAGGCCGGGAGCCAATGAGCAGTTCTTC
TRBJ1-5 TRBD1 many TRBV2 CASNMDREESNQPQHF TGTGCCAGCAATATGGACAGGGAAGAGAGCAATCAGCCCCAGCATTTT
TRBJ2-1 TRBD1 . TRBV7-2 CASSLAGQGAMGNEQFF TGTGCCAGCAGCTTAGCGGGACAGGGGGCGATGGGCAATGAGCAGTTCTTC
TRBJ1-2 . few TRBV19 CASSIEGGGNYGYTF TGTGCCAGTAGTATAGAGGGCGGAGGAAACTATGGCTACACCTTC
TRBJ2-3 TRBD2 many TRBV18 CASSQLPSGRSTDTQYF TGTGCCAGCTCACAACTCCCCAGCGGGAGGTCCACAGATACGCAGTATTTT
TRBJ2-1 TRBD2 many TRBV30 CAWSVLAGALNEQFF TGTGCCTGGAGTGTCCTAGCGGGAGCTCTCAATGAGCAGTTCTTC